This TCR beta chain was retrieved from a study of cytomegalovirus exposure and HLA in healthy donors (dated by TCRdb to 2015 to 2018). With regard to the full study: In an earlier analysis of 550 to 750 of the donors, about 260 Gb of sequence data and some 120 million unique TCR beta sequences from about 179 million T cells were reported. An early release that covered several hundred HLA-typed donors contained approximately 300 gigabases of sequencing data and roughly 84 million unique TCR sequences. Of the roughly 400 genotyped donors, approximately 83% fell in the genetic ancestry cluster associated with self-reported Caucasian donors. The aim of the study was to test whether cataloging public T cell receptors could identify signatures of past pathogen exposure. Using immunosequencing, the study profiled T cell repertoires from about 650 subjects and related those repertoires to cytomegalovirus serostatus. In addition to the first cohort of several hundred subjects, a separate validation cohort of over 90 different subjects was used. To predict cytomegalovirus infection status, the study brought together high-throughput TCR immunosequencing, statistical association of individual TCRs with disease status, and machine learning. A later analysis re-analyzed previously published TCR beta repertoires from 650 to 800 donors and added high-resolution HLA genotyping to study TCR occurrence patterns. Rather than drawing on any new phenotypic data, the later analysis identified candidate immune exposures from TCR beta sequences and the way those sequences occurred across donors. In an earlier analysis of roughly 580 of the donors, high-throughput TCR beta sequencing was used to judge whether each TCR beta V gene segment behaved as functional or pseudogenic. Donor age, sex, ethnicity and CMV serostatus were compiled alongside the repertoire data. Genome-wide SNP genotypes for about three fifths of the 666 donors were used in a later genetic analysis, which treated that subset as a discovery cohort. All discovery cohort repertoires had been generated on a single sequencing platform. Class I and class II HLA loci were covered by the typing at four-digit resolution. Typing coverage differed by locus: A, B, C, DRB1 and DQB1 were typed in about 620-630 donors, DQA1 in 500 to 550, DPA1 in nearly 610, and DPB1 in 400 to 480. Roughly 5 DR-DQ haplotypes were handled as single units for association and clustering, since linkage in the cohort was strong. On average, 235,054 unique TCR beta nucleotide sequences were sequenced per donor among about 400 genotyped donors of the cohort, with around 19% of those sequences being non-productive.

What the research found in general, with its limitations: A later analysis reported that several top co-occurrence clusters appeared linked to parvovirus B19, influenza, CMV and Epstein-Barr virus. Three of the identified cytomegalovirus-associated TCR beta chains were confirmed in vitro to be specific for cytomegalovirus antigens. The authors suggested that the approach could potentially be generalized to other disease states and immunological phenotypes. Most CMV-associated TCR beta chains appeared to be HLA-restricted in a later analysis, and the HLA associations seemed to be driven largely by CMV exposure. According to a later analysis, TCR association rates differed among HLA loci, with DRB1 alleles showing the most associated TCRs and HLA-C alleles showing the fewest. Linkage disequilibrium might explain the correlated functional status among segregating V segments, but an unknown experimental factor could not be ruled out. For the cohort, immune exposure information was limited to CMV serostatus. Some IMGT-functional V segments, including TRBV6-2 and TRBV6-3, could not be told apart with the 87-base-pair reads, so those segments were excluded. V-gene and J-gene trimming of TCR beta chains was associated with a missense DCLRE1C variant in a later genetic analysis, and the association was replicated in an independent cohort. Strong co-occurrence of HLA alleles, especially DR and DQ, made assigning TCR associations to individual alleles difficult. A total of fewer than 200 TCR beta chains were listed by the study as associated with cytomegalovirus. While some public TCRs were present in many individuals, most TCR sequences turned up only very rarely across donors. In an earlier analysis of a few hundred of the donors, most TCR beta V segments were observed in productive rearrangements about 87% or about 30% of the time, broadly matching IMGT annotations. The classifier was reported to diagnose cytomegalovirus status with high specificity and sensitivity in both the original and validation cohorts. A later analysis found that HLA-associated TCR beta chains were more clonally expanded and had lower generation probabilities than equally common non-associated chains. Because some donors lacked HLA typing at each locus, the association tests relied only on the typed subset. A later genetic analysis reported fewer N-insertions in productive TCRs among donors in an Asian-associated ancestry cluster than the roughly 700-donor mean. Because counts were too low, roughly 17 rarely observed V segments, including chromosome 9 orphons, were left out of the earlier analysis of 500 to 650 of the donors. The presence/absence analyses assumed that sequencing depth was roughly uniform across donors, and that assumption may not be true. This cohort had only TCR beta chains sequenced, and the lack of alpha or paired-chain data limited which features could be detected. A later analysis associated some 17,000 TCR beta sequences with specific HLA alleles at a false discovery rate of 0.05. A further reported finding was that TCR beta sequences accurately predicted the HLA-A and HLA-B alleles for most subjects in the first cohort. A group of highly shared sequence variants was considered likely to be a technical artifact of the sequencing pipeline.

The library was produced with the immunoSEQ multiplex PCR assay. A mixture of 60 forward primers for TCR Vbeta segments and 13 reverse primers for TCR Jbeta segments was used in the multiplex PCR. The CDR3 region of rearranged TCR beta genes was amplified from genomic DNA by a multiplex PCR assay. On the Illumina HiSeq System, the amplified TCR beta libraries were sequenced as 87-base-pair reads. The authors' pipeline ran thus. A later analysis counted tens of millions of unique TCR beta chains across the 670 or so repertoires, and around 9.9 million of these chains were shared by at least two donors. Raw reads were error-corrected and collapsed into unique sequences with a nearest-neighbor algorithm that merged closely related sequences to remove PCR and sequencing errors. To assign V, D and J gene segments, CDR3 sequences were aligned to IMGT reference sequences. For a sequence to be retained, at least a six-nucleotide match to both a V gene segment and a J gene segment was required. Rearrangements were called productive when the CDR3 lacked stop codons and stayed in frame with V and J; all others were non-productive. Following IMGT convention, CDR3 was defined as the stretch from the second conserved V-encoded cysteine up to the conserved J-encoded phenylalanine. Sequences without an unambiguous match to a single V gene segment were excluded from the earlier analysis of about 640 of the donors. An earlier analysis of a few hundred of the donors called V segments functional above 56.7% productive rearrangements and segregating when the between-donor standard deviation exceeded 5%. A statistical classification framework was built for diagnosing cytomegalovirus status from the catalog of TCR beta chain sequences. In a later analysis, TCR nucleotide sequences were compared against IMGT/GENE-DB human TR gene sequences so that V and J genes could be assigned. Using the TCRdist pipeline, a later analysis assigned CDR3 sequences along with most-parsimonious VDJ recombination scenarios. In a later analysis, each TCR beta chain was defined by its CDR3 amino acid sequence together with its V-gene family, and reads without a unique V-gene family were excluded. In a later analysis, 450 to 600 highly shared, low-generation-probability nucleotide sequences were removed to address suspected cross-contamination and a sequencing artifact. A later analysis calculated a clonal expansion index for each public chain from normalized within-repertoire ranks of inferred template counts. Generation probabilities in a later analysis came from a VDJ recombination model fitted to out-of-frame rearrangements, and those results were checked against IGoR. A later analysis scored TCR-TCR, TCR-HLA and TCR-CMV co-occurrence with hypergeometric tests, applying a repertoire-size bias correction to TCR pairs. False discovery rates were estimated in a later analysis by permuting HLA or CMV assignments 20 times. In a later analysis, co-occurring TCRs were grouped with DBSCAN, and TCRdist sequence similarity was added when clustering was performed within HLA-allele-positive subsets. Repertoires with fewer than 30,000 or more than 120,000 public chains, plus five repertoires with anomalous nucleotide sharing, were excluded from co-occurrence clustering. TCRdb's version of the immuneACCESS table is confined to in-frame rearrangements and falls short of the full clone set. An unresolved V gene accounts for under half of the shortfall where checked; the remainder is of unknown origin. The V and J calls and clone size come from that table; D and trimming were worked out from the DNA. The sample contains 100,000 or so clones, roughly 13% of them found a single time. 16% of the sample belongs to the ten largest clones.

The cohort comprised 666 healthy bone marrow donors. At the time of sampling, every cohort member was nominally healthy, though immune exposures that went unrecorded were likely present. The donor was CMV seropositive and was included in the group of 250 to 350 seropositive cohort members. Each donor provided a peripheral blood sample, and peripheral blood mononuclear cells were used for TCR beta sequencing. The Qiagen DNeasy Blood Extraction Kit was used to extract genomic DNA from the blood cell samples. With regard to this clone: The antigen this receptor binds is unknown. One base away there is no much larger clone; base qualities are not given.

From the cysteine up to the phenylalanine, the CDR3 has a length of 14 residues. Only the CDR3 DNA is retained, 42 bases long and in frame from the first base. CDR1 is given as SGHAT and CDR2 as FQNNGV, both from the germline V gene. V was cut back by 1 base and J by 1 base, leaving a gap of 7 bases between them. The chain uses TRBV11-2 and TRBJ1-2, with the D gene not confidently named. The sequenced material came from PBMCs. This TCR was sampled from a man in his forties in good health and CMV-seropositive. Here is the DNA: TGTGCCAGCAGCTTAGGGAGTTTTAACTATGGCTACACCTTC. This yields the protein CASSLGSFNYGYTF.